This T cell receptor beta chain was documented in a study of blood T cells in healthy people across ages. This clonotype was counted only a few times. Its antigen is undetermined. Alongside a J-beta primer mix, a sample-barcoded 5' primer served in a second PCR lasting roughly 7 to 11 cycles. MiXCR, run by TCRdb on the 5' RACE reads, gives a single entry per CDR3 protein. The sample holds about 630,000 distinct CDR3 sequences, under 25% seen once. V shed 1 base and J shed 0 bases, with 11 bases lying between them. CDR1 is SEHNR and CDR2 is FQNEAQ in the germline V gene (reference sequence). The CDR3 has 16 residues. Findings of the study overall: There were more naive CD4+ cells and higher diversity in long-lived donors than in aged donors.

Russia was home to the donors, healthy Caucasian individuals aged roughly 6 to 100. Sequencing was carried out using blood. The J gene is TRBJ2-3, the V gene TRBV7-9, with TRBD2 as a possible D gene (7 bases). The TCR originated in a man in his 70s in good health. CDR3 sequence reads: CASSLEGGASTDTQYF. In DNA, the CDR3 is TGTGCCAGCAGCTTAGAAGGGGGGGCAAGCACAGATACGCAGTATTTT.